The 8 T cell receptor beta chains reported below all come from one sample, sequenced in a study of regulatory T cells in long-lasting Graves disease. Described time point: persistent/refractory GD, antithyroid drugs over 5 years with positive TRAb. Researchers made the TCR library from RNA that was extracted from PBMCs. Construction of the TCR beta libraries employed iRepertoire HTBI primers in conjunction with Arm-PCR of CDR3 regions. TCRdb called the multiplex PCR reads again in MiXCR, with one record for every CDR3 protein. This table has approximately 360,000 distinct CDR3 sequences, roughly 25% appearing once. The sequenced sample was peripheral blood mononuclear cells (PBMCs), obtained when the disease was refractory, from a patient treated with antithyroid drugs. These receptors came from a woman aged 40-49 years with Graves disease.

In its sample, this clonotype was seen many times. The V and J genes are TRBV19 and TRBJ2-7; no clear D gene. This CDR3 spans 11 amino acids. V dropped 6 bases and J dropped 4 bases, with 7 bases sitting between them. In germline, CDR1 is LNHDA, CDR2 SQIVND (reference sequence). CDR3 residues: CASRNGYEQYF. CDR3 sequence (DNA): TGTGCCAGTAGAAACGGATACGAGCAGTACTTC.

The table lists this clonotype with a few counts. This chain uses TRBV3-1 with TRBJ2-7; maybe TRBD2 (5 bases). Trimming took off 4 bases at V and 0 bases at J, with 16 bases between the two ends. Germline V lookup: CDR1 LGHDT, CDR2 YNNKEL (reference sequence). The CDR3 length is 16 residues. CDR3 DNA sequence: TGTGCCAGCAGCCCACTGCGGACTTACCTCTCCTACGAGCAGTACTTC. Protein: CASSPLRTYLSYEQYF.

The V call is TRBV5-1, the J call TRBJ1-1; 7 bases fit TRBD1. V lost 2 bases and J lost 3; bases outside the gene matches: 4. Germline CDR1 reads SGHRS; CDR2 reads YFSETQ. CDR3 size: 14 residues. The CDR3 spells CASSFDRAYTEAFF. In nucleotides, the CDR3 is TGCGCCAGCAGCTTTGACAGGGCGTACACTGAAGCTTTCTTT.

Concerning this clonotype: A read error may account for a junction end that differs from germline. This chain links TRBV20-1 with TRBJ2-1; no firm D call. Germline CDR1 DFQATT, CDR2 SNEGSKA (reference sequence). The CDR3 spans 11 residues. The CDR3 loop is CSARSGPNLHF. CDR3 DNA sequence: TGCAGTGCTAGATCCGGACCAAACTTGCACTTC.

CDR3 DNA: TGTGCCAGCAGCCCGTTGTGGTCCTTTTCCTCCTACAATGAGCAGTACTTC. Protein: CASSPLWSFSSYNEQYF. The chain is built from TRBV7-2 and TRBJ2-5; D uncertain. V lost 5 bases to trimming and J lost 11 bases, with 30 bases between them. The CDR3 has 17 amino acids. Germline assignment: CDR1 SGHTA and CDR2 FQGNSA.

Regarding this clonotype: One base away lies a much larger clone, so this may be a sequencing read error. The CDR3 end shows no conserved phenylalanine or tryptophan, and so a read error is likely. In DNA, the CDR3 is TGTGCCAGCAGTACCTGGGACAGCCACACTGAAGCTTTCTCT. Protein sequence: CASSTWDSHTEAFS. This sequence joins TRBV2 and TRBJ1-1; 7 bases agree with TRBD1. CDR3 length equals 14 residues. V was pared by 5 bases and J by 3 bases, with 6 bases of the junction left unmatched. Germline-derived CDR1 and CDR2 are SNHLY and FYNNEI.

The V and J genes are TRBV5-8 and TRBJ1-1; TRBD1 is a possible D gene (5 bases). V was cut by 0 bases and J by 5 bases, with 14 bases left in between. Looked up from germline, CDR1 is SGHTS and CDR2 is YDEGEE. CDR3 length: 15 residues. CDR3 protein: CASSLEARARTEAFF. The CDR3 region has the DNA TGTGCCAGCAGCTTGGAGGCCAGGGCGAGGACTGAAGCTTTCTTT.

This clonotype was seen ten or more times. The CDR3 DNA sequence: TGCAGTGCTAGGAGTAGGAACACTGAAGCTTTCTTT. It encodes CSARSRNTEAFF. V is TRBV20-1 and J is TRBJ1-1; the D is unclear. V shed 3 bases and J shed 1 base, with 6 bases lying between them. This CDR3 has 12 residues. In germline, CDR1 is DFQATT, CDR2 SNEGSKA (reference sequence).